Listed below are T cell receptor beta chains from one sample, sequenced in a study of shared clonotypes between healthy human individuals. Only in-frame clones appear in the TCRdb table, and some are missing; sequencing was by immunoSEQ multiplex PCR. The sample yields about 580,000 clones, roughly 98% seen once. Sequenced material: naive CD8+ T cells sorted from blood. These receptors were collected from a young man in good health. Both conserved end residues are trimmed from each CDR3. The D gene is left open where the match is weak.

D gene: .
V gene: TRBV25-1
CDR3 protein: ASSETTYTEAF

D gene: .
V gene: TRBV19
CDR3 protein: ASSWDPHYNEQF

D gene: .
V gene: TRBV2
CDR3 protein: ASSEAPGLYNQPQH

D gene: TRBD2
V gene: TRBV7-9
CDR3 protein: ASSLVPGGRETQY

D gene: TRBD2
V gene: TRBV13
CDR3 protein: ASSSSGSGYEQY

D gene: .
V gene: TRBV11-2
CDR3 protein: ASSLALRPYEQY

D gene: TRBD2
V gene: TRBV7-2
CDR3 protein: ASSQYSGLADLTDTQY

D gene: TRBD1
V gene: TRBV25-1
CDR3 protein: ASSPFRTGVNEQF

D gene: TRBD2
V gene: TRBV5-1
CDR3 protein: ASSAGGSLSYEQY

D gene: .
V gene: TRBV5-1
CDR3 protein: ASSLLPEDEQF